Listed below are T cell receptor beta chains from one sample, sequenced in a study of Tregs in tolerant kidney transplant recipients. The data were produced by immunoSEQ multiplex PCR, yet TCRdb's version contains in-frame clones alone and is incomplete. Of 100,000 or so clones listed, approximately 93% are singletons. Material: CD4+ T cells from blood (PBMCs), obtained 12 months after the transplant. The source of these receptors is a human patient who received a combined kidney and bone marrow transplant. These T cells may partly come from the graft donor. The CDR3 runs from the conserved cysteine through the conserved F or W. The order of the fields is V gene, J gene, D gene, clone size, CDR3 DNA, CDR3 protein. The D gene is left open where the match is weak. Not every row has a clone size; where given, it reads once, few, many or a size class.

>TRBV7-8|TRBJ2-2|.|.
TGTGCCAGCAGCCTTACAGGGTTAGAGCTGTTTTTT
CASSLTGLELFF
>TRBV7-2|TRBJ2-5|.|.
TGTGCCAGCAGCTTTTCAGGGTATCAAGAGACCCAGTACTTC
CASSFSGYQETQYF
>TRBV5-4|TRBJ1-2|.|.
TGTGCCAGCAGCTTGGATTGGGGCGGCCCTTATGGCTACACCTTC
CASSLDWGGPYGYTF
>TRBV2|TRBJ2-7|TRBD2|.
TGTGCCAGCACATTCCTTAGCGGGGCCCCCGGGTCGGAGCAGTACTTC
CASTFLSGAPGSEQYF
>TRBV11-1|TRBJ2-7|TRBD1|once
TGTGCCAGCAGCTTGGGGTCTTGGGACAGCGCCTACGAGCAGTACTTC
CASSLGSWDSAYEQYF
>TRBV2|TRBJ2-7|TRBD2|.
TGTGCCAGCAGCTTACTAGCGGGGGCTTTCGAGCAGTACTTC
CASSLLAGAFEQYF
>TRBV28|TRBJ1-5|.|once
TGTGCCAGCAGTTTATGGAGGTTAAATCAGCCCCAGCATTTT
CASSLWRLNQPQHF
>TRBV30|TRBJ1-3|TRBD1|.
TGTGCCTGGATGGAGGGGGCGCCTCGAAACACCATATATTTT
CAWMEGAPRNTIYF
>TRBV4-3|TRBJ2-7|.|few
TGCGCCAGCAGCCAAGAGCCGGGTCCCTACGAGCAGTACTTC
CASSQEPGPYEQYF
>TRBV10-3|TRBJ2-4|TRBD2|.
TGTGCCATCAGTCCAACACTAGCGGGGGGCGGTGAGCTAGCCAAAAACATTCAGTACTTC
CAISPTLAGGGELAKNIQYF
>TRBV10-3|TRBJ2-2|.|once
TGTGCCATCAGTGAAACCGGGACATACAACACCGGGGAGCTGTTTTTT
CAISETGTYNTGELFF
>TRBV28|TRBJ2-1|TRBD1|.
TGTGCCAGCAGACCAGCGACAGGGCCCTCGCGGAATGAGCAGTTCTTC
CASRPATGPSRNEQFF
>TRBV7-2|TRBJ1-5|.|.
TGTGCCAGCAGCTCTACAGGGCCGGGTTCCAATCAGCCCCAGCATTTT
CASSSTGPGSNQPQHF
>TRBV4-1|TRBJ2-2|TRBD1|.
TGCGCCAGCAGCCAATACGCCCCCCGGAGACAGGGAGTTTACACCGGGGAGCTGTTTTTT
CASSQYAPRRQGVYTGELFF
>TRBV9|TRBJ1-1|TRBD1|.
TGTGCCAGCGGGGTGGGACAGTACACTGAAGCTTTCTTT
CASGVGQYTEAFF
>TRBV23-1|TRBJ2-1|TRBD2|once
TGCGCCAGCAGTCAACAGCGGGAGGGCCGGGATGAGCAGTTCTTC
CASSQQREGRDEQFF
>TRBV10-3|TRBJ2-7|TRBD2|.
TGTGCCATCAGTGAGCCGACTAGCGGGGGTTACTACGAGCAGTACTTC
CAISEPTSGGYYEQYF
>TRBV7-6|TRBJ1-3|TRBD1|.
TGTGCCAGCAGCTTAGCACGTACAGGGGCTGGAAACACCATATATTTT
CASSLARTGAGNTIYF
>TRBV11-2|TRBJ2-3|.|.
TGTGCCAGCAGCTTAGAGGCGCGGGGGCCCACAGATACGCAGTATTTT
CASSLEARGPTDTQYF
>TRBV18|TRBJ2-2|.|.
TGTGCCAGCTCACGCCCCGAGTCAGGGGAACTCACCGGGGAGCTGTTTTTT
CASSRPESGELTGELFF
>TRBV5-1|TRBJ1-2|.|.
TGCGCCAGCAGCTTAGCCCCTGGGGGGGGCGCGACCTTATTCTATGGCTACACCTTC
CASSLAPGGGATLFYGYTF
>TRBV6-5|TRBJ2-7|.|.
TGTGCCAGCAGGCCGGGACAAAGCTCCTACGAGCAGTACTTC
CASRPGQSSYEQYF
>TRBV29-1|TRBJ2-5|.|.
TGCAGCCCTCCAGGGTTTCGGGAGACCCAGTACTTC
CSPPGFRETQYF